This is a list of T cell receptor beta chains from one sample in a study of T-cell memory formation after mild COVID-19. TCRdb re-called the 5' RACE reads with MiXCR, one entry per CDR3 protein. The profile covers some 65,000 distinct CDR3 sequences, with about a sixth appearing a single time and under 35% taken by the ten largest. Sequencing used PBMCs or a T cell subset sorted from them (not recorded which). These receptors originate from an adult woman who had mild COVID-19 (a few samples of this study predate the infection). Cell type and time point are not known. The CDR3 runs from the conserved cysteine through the conserved F or W. The order of the fields is J gene, clone size, V gene, D gene, CDR3 protein, CDR3 DNA. A D gene is named only where the DNA matches it firmly. Only some rows state a clone size, as once, few, many or a class for expanded clones.

TRBJ2-7,-,TRBV7-9,-,CASSSTEYEQYF,TGTGCCAGCAGCTCAACAGAGTACGAGCAGTACTTC
TRBJ1-1,-,TRBV19,-,CATQMGGLEAFF,TGTGCCACCCAAATGGGGGGACTTGAAGCTTTCTTT
TRBJ2-5,-,TRBV7-9,TRBD1,CASSHTTGTAETQYF,TGTGCCAGCAGCCATACGACAGGGACGGCGGAGACCCAGTACTTC
TRBJ1-6,-,TRBV11-2,-,CASSLGGGLDSPLHF,TGTGCCAGCAGCTTAGGCGGGGGCCTCGATTCACCCCTCCACTTT
TRBJ2-7,-,TRBV9,TRBD2,CASSVEGGSVDEQYF,TGTGCCAGCAGCGTAGAGGGCGGGAGTGTTGACGAGCAGTACTTC
TRBJ2-3,few,TRBV29-1,-,CSVEPSRGTDTQYF,TGCAGCGTTGAGCCTAGTCGGGGCACAGATACGCAGTATTTT
TRBJ2-7,-,TRBV24-1,TRBD1,CATSDESTGVEEQYF,TGTGCCACCAGTGATGAGTCGACAGGGGTGGAAGAGCAGTACTTC
TRBJ2-1,few,TRBV6-5,-,CASSYGQDYNEQFF,TGTGCCAGCAGTTACGGGCAGGACTACAATGAGCAGTTCTTC
TRBJ2-3,few,TRBV6-5,-,CASSYLADTDTQYF,TGTGCCAGCAGTTACTTGGCGGACACAGATACGCAGTATTTT
TRBJ1-1,few,TRBV20-1,-,CSARVPKAFF,TGCAGTGCTAGAGTCCCGAAGGCTTTCTTT
TRBJ2-5,few,TRBV7-9,TRBD2,CASSSGLAGGETQYF,TGTGCCAGCAGCTCGGGACTAGCGGGAGGGGAGACCCAGTACTTC
TRBJ2-7,-,TRBV5-1,TRBD2,CASSRGTSGRDEQYF,TGCGCCAGCAGCCGGGGGACTAGCGGGAGAGACGAGCAGTACTTC
TRBJ2-7,-,TRBV9,TRBD1,CASSQGQGHTYEQYF,TGTGCCAGCAGCCAGGGACAGGGTCATACCTACGAGCAGTACTTC
TRBJ2-7,-,TRBV7-2,TRBD2,CASSPELAGGPYEQYF,TGTGCCAGCAGCCCTGAACTAGCGGGGGGTCCCTACGAGCAGTACTTC
TRBJ1-5,-,TRBV13,-,CASSLGASENLHF,TGTGCCAGCAGCCTGGGAGCCTCGGAGAATCTGCATTTT
TRBJ2-7,few,TRBV7-9,-,CASSLTRGLGEQYF,TGTGCCAGCAGCTTAACAAGGGGGTTAGGCGAGCAGTACTTC
TRBJ2-7,-,TRBV6-6,-,CASNPGDSSYEQYF,TGTGCCAGCAACCCAGGGGATAGCTCCTACGAGCAGTACTTC
TRBJ1-1,-,TRBV20-1,-,CSARDLRGETTEAFF,TGCAGTGCTAGGGATCTCCGGGGTGAGACCACTGAAGCTTTCTTT
TRBJ2-7,few,TRBV4-3,TRBD1,CASSLHPVDRGTYYEQYF,TGCGCCAGCAGCCTCCACCCCGTAGACAGGGGGACATACTACGAGCAGTACTTC
TRBJ2-4,-,TRBV27,-,CASSPRQFLAKNIQYF,TGTGCCAGCAGTCCCAGACAGTTTCTAGCCAAAAACATTCAGTACTTC
TRBJ2-1,-,TRBV7-8,TRBD2,CASSLRLAGVDNEQFF,TGTGCCAGCAGCTTACGGCTAGCGGGAGTGGATAATGAGCAGTTCTTC
TRBJ2-1,-,TRBV14,-,CASSQPSRSEQFF,TGTGCCAGCAGCCAACCAAGCCGCTCGGAGCAGTTCTTC
TRBJ1-5,-,TRBV7-2,TRBD1,CASSLTRQGGQPQHF,TGTGCCAGCAGCTTAACCCGACAGGGAGGACAGCCCCAGCATTTT
TRBJ2-7,few,TRBV9,-,CASSVSAGWGYEQYF,TGTGCCAGCAGCGTCTCCGCTGGTTGGGGGTACGAGCAGTACTTC
TRBJ2-2,-,TRBV25-1,-,CASTPGTGELFF,TGTGCCAGCACTCCGGGGACCGGGGAGCTGTTTTTT
TRBJ2-1,-,TRBV25-1,-,CASSEGGQDYNEQLF,TGTGCCAGCAGTGAGGGAGGACAGGACTACAATGAGCAGCTCTTC
TRBJ2-3,few,TRBV6-6,TRBD1,CASTYSPTGGVDTQYF,TGTGCCAGCACTTACTCTCCCACAGGGGGCGTAGATACGCAGTATTTT
TRBJ2-1,few,TRBV11-2,TRBD2,CASSPRDYYNEQFF,TGTGCCAGCAGCCCCCGGGACTACTACAATGAGCAGTTCTTC
TRBJ2-1,few,TRBV14,-,CASSQGVIMGNEQFF,TGTGCCAGCAGCCAAGGGGTGATCATGGGCAATGAGCAGTTCTTC
TRBJ1-1,-,TRBV5-4,TRBD1,CASSHPAGQMNTEAFF,TGTGCCAGCAGCCACCCCGCGGGACAGATGAACACTGAAGCTTTCTTT
TRBJ1-1,-,TRBV19,-,CASSMGPAGEAFF,TGTGCCAGTAGTATGGGTCCGGCAGGTGAAGCTTTCTTT
TRBJ1-1,few,TRBV14,-,CASSPSGRGTMNTEAFF,TGTGCCAGCAGCCCCTCAGGGAGGGGAACTATGAACACTGAAGCTTTCTTT
TRBJ2-7,-,TRBV3-1,-,CASSQDASASYEQYF,TGTGCCAGCAGCCAAGACGCTAGCGCTTCCTACGAGCAGTACTTC
TRBJ1-6,few,TRBV7-9,-,CASTSTSPGEYNSPLHF,TGTGCCAGCACCAGCACTAGCCCAGGGGAGTATAATTCACCCCTCCACTTT
TRBJ2-5,-,TRBV7-3,-,CASSPYLGGQETQYF,TGTGCCAGCAGCCCGTACTTGGGGGGCCAAGAGACCCAGTACTTC
TRBJ2-7,-,TRBV4-1,TRBD1,CASSPGGDRAYEQYF,TGCGCCAGCAGCCCTGGGGGGGACAGGGCGTACGAGCAGTACTTC
TRBJ2-1,-,TRBV7-9,-,CASRRSENEQFF,TGTGCCAGCAGAAGGTCAGAAAATGAGCAGTTCTTC
TRBJ1-1,-,TRBV21-1,-,CASTLRGNTEAFF,TGTGCCAGTACGCTCAGGGGGAACACTGAAGCTTTCTTT
TRBJ1-2,few,TRBV20-1,TRBD1,CSARERGTGNYGYTF,TGCAGTGCTAGAGAGAGAGGGACAGGAAACTATGGCTACACCTTC
TRBJ2-3,-,TRBV21-1,-,CASSNDPTSTDTQYF,TGTGCCAGCAGCAATGATCCTACTAGCACAGATACGCAGTATTTT
TRBJ2-5,few,TRBV7-9,-,CASSSERVLIF,TGTGCCAGCAGCTCAGAGAGGGTACTAATCTTC
TRBJ2-3,many,TRBV29-1,TRBD2,CSVEDRGAILAAPTDTQYF,TGCAGCGTTGAAGATCGGGGGGCGATACTAGCGGCGCCCACAGATACGCAGTATTTT